This T cell receptor (beta chain) was retrieved from a study of OX40 agonist ivuxolimab in advanced cancers. Study summary: Patients took ivuxolimab, an agonistic anti-OX40 (CD134) antibody. Partial responses occurred in Three dose-escalation patients, one with hepatocellular carcinoma and two with cutaneous melanoma. Findings and limits, study-wide: At 0.1-3.0 mg/kg, partial responders had clonal expansion among the lowest observed. Expanded clones were, on average, more numerous among CD8+ T cells than CD4+.

Repertoires were generated with immunoSEQ multiplex PCR, while TCRdb's copy carries only in-frame clones and drops some. Here the sample spans around 57,000 clones, about four fifths being singletons. This CDR3 comprises 14 residues. J was trimmed by 9 bases and V by 6 bases; bases with no gene match: 10. Germline V gene data show CDR1 as MDHEN and CDR2 as SYDVKM. Turning to this clone: Its matching antigen is unknown.

The clonotype comes from an adult with an advanced solid tumor such as melanoma, head and neck, liver or kidney cancer. J is TRBJ2-1 and V is TRBV28; 8 bases line up with TRBD2. The sample was CD4+ or CD8+ T cells sorted from blood, taken in a trial of the OX40 agonist ivuxolimab. CDR3 in amino acids: CASSTGRVAGEQFF. In DNA form, the CDR3 reads TGTGCCAGCAGCACCGGGAGGGTGGCAGGTGAGCAGTTCTTC.